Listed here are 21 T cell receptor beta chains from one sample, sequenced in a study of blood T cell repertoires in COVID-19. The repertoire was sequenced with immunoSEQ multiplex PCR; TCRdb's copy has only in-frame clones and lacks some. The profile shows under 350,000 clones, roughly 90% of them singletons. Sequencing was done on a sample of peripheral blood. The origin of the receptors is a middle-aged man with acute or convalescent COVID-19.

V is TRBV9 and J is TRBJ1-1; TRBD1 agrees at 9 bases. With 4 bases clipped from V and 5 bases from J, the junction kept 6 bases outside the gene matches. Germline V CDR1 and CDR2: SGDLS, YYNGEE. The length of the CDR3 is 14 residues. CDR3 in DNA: TGTGCCAGCAGCCTGGACAGGGGTGGGACTGAAGCTTTCTTT. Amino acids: CASSLDRGGTEAFF.

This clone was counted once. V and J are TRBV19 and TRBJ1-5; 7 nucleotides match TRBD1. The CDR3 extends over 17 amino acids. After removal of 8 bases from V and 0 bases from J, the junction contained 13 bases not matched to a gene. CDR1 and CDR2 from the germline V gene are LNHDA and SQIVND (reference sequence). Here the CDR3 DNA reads TGTGCCAGTTCTACTTCGGGACAGAGACTTAGCAATCAGCCCCAGCATTTT. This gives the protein CASSTSGQRLSNQPQHF.

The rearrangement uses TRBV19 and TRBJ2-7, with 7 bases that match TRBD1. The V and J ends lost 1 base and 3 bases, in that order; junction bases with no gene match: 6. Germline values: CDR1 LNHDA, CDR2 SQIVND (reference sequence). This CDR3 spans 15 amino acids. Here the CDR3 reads CASSIGGQTYYEQYF. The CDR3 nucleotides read TGTGCCAGTAGTATAGGGGGACAGACCTACTACGAGCAGTACTTC.

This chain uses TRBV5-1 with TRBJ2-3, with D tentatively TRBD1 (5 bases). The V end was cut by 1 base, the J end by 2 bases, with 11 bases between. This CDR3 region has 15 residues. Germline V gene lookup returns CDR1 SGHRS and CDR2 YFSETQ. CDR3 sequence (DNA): TGCGCCAGCAGCTTGAACCAGGGTTCCACAGATACGCAGTATTTT. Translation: CASSLNQGSTDTQYF.

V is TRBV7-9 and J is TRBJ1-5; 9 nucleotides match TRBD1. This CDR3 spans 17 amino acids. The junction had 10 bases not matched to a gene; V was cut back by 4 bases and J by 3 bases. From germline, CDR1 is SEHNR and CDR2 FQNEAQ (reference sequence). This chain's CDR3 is CASSSAKDRGYNQPQHF. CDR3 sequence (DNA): TGTGCCAGCAGCTCCGCCAAGGACAGGGGCTACAATCAGCCCCAGCATTTT.

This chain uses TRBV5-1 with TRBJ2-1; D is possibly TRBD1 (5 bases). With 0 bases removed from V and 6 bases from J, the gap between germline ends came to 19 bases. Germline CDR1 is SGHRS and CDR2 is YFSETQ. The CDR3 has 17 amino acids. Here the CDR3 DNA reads TGCGCCAGCAGCTTGGTCGTGACAGCCCAATGGGGCAATGAGCAGTTCTTC. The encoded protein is CASSLVVTAQWGNEQFF.

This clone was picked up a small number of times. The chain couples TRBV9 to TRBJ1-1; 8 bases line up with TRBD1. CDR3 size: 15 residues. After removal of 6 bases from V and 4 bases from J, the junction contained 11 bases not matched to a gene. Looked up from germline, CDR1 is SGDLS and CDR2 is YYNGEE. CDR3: CASTPTGVTSTEAFF. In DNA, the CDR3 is TGTGCCAGCACGCCGACAGGGGTGACGAGCACTGAAGCTTTCTTT.

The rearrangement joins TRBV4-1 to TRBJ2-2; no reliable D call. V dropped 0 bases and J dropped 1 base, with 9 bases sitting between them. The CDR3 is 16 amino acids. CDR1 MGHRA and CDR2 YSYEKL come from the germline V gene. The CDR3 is CASSQEFGLNTGELFF. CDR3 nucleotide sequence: TGCGCCAGCAGCCAAGAGTTCGGTTTGAACACCGGGGAGCTGTTTTTT.

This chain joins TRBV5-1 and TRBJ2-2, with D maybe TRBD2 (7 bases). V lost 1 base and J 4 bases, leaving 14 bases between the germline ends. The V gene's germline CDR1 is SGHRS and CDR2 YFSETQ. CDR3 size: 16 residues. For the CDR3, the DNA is TGCGCCAGCAGCTTGCGGGGGGCGCGGGTCACCGGGGAGCTGTTTTTT. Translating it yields CASSLRGARVTGELFF.

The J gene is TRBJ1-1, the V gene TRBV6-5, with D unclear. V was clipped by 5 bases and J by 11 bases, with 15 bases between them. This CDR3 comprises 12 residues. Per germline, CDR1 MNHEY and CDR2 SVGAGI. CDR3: CASSRDGRGAFF. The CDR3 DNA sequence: TGTGCCAGCAGTCGCGACGGGAGAGGGGCTTTCTTT.

The CDR3 here is CSASSAGGADEQYF. The CDR3 DNA reads TGCAGTGCTAGTTCAGCGGGGGGCGCCGACGAGCAGTACTTC. The chain combines TRBV20-1 with TRBJ2-7; TRBD2 aligns across 9 bases. After removal of 3 bases from V and 5 bases from J, the junction contained 8 bases not matched to a gene. Germline assignment: CDR1 DFQATT and CDR2 SNEGSKA (reference sequence). The CDR3 sequence is 14 residues long.

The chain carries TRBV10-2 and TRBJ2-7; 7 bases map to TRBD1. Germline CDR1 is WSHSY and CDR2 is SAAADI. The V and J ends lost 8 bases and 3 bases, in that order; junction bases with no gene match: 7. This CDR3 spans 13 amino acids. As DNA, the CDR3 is TGCGCCAGCTACAGGGGCAATGACTACGAGCAGTACTTC. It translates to CASYRGNDYEQYF.

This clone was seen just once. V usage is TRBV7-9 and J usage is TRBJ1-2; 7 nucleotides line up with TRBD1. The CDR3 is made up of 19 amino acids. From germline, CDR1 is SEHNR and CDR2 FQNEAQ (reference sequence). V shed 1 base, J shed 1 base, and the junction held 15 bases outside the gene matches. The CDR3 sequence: CASSLGVFPWDSGNYGYTF. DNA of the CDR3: TGTGCCAGCAGCTTAGGGGTTTTCCCTTGGGACAGCGGTAACTATGGCTACACCTTC.

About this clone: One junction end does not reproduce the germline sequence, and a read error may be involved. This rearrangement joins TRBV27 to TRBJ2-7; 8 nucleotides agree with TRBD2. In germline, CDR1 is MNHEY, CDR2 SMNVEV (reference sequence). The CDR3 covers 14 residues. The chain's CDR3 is CASSINGHTGGVDF. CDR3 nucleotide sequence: TGTGCCAGCAGCATAAACGGACATACGGGGGGGGTCGACTTC.

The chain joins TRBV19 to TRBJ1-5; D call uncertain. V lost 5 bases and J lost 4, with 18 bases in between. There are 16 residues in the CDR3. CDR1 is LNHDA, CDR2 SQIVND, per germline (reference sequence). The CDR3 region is CASSGRQGPRNQPQHF. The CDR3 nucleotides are TGTGCCAGTAGTGGTCGACAAGGCCCTCGGAATCAGCCCCAGCATTTT. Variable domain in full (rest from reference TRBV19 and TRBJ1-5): DGGITQSPKYLFRKEGQNVTLSCEQNLNHDAMYWYRQDPGQGLRLIYYSQIVNDFQKGDIAEGYSVSREKKESFPLTVTSAQKNPTAFYLCASSGRQGPRNQPQHFGDGTRLSIL.

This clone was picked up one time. Here the CDR3 reads CASYPTVTTGELFF. In DNA, the CDR3 is TGTGCCAGCTATCCGACAGTCACCACCGGGGAGCTGTTTTTT. V usage is TRBV18 and J usage is TRBJ2-2; possibly TRBD1 for D (5 bases). Trimming left V 7 bases short and J 4 bases short, with 13 bases between. CDR3 length: 14 amino acids. Germline-derived CDR1 and CDR2 are KGHSH and LQKENI.

The CDR3 DNA reads TGTGCCAGCCTGGGACAGGGGTATGGCTACACCTTC. Protein sequence: CASLGQGYGYTF. The J gene is TRBJ1-2, the V gene TRBV6-5, with 10 bases lining up with TRBD1. The J segment lost 5 bases and the V segment lost 8 bases, leaving 2 bases of the junction unmatched. The length of the CDR3 is 12 residues. Looked up from germline, CDR1 is MNHEY and CDR2 is SVGAGI.

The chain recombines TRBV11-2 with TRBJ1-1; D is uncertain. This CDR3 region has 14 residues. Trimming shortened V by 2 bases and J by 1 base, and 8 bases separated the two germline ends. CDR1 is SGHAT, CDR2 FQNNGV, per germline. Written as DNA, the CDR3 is TGTGCCAGCAGCTTAAGGAGGGCGAACACTGAAGCTTTCTTT. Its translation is CASSLRRANTEAFF.

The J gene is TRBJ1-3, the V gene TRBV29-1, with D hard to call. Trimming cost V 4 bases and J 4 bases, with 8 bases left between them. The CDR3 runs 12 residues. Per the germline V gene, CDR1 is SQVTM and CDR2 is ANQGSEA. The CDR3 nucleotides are TGCAGCGTTGTAGTACAGGGAAACACCATATATTTT. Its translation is CSVVVQGNTIYF.

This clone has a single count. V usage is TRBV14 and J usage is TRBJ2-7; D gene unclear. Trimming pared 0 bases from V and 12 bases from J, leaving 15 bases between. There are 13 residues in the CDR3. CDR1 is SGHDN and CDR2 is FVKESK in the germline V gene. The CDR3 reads CASSQEASRRRYF. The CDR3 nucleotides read TGTGCCAGCAGCCAAGAAGCCAGCCGGCGGAGGTACTTC. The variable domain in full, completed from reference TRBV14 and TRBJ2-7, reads EAGVTQFPSHSVIEKGQTVTLRCDPISGHDNLYWYRRVMGKEIKFLLHFVKESKQDESGMPNNRFLAERTGGTYSTLKVQPAELEDSGVYFCASSQEASRRRYFGPGTRLTVT.

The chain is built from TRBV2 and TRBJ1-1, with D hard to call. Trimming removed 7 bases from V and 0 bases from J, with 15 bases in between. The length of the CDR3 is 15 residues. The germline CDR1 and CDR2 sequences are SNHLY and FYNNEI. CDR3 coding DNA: TGTGCCAGCACAGGCCCCCTATTTATGAACACTGAAGCTTTCTTT. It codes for CASTGPLFMNTEAFF.